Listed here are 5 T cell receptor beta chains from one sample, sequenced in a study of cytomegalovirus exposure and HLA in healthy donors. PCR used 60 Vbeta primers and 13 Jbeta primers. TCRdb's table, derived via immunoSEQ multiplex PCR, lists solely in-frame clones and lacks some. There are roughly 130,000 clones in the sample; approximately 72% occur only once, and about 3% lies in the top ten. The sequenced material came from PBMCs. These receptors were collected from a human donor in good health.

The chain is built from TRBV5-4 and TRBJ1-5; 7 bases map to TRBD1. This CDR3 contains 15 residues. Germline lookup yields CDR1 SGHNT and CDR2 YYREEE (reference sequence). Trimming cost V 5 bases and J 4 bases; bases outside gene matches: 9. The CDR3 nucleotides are TGTGCCAGCAGGACGAGACAGGGCGGGAATCAGCCCCAGCATTTT. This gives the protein CASRTRQGGNQPQHF. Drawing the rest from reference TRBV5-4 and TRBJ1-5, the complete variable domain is ETGVTQSPTHLIKTRGQQVTLRCSSQSGHNTVSWYQQALGQGPQFIFQYYREEENGRGNFPPRFSGLQFPNYSSELNVNALELDDSALYLCASRTRQGGNQPQHFGDGTRLSIL.

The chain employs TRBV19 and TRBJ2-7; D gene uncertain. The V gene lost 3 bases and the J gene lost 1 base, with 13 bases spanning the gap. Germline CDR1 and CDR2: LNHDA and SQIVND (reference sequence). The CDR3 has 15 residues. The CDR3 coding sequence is TGTGCCAGTAGTATCCTGGCGCAGGCATCCTACGAGCAGTACTTC. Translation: CASSILAQASYEQYF.

The CDR3 sequence: CAISGPPRGLSDEQFF. CDR3 in DNA: TGTGCCATCAGTGGCCCGCCCCGAGGACTTTCGGATGAGCAGTTCTTC. This chain links TRBV10-3 with TRBJ2-1; D may be TRBD2 (5 bases). CDR3 size: 16 residues. Trimming took off 4 bases at V and 8 bases at J, with 21 bases between the two ends. CDR1 and CDR2 (germline): ENHRY, SYGVKD.

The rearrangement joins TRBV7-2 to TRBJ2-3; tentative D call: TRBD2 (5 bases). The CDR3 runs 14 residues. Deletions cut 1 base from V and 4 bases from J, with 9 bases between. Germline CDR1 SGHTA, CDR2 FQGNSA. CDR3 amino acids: CASSLGLAADTQYF. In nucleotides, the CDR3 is TGTGCCAGCAGCTTAGGGCTAGCCGCAGATACGCAGTATTTT.

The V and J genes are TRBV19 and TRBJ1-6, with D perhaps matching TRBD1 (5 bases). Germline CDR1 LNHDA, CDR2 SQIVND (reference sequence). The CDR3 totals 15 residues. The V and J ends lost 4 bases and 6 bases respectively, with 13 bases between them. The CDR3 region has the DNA TGTGCCAGTAGTACCCGACAGCTAATTAATTCACCCCTCCACTTT. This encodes CASSTRQLINSPLHF.